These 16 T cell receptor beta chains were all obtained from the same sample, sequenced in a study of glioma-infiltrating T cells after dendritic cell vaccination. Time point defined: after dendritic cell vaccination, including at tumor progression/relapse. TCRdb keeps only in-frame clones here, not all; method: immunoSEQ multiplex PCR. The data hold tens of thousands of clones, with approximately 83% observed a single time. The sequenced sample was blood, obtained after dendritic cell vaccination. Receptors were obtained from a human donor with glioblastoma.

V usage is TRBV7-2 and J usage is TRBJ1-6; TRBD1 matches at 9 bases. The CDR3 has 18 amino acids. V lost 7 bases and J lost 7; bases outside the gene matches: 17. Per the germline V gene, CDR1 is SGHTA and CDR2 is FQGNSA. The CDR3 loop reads CASTFFLSPGQGNSPLHF. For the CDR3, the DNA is TGTGCCAGCACCTTTTTCCTTTCTCCGGGACAGGGAAATTCACCCCTCCACTTT.

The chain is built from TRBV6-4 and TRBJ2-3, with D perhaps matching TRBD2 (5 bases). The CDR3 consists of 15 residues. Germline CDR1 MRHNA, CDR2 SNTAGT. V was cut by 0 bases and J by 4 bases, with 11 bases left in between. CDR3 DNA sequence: TGTGCCAGCAGTGACTCGATTAGCGCCCCAGATACGCAGTATTTT. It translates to CASSDSISAPDTQYF.

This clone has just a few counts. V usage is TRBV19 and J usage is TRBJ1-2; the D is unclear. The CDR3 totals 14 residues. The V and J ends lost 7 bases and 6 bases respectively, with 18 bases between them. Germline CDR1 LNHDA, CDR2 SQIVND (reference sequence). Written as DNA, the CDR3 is TGTGCCAGTATCTCACGCAAGGGAGGGAATGGCTACACCTTC. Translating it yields CASISRKGGNGYTF.

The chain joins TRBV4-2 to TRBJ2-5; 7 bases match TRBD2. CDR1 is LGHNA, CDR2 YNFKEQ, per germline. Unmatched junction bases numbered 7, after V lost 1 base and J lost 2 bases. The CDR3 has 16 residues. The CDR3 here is CASSQALLAAQETQYF. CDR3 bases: TGTGCCAGCAGCCAAGCTCTTCTAGCGGCTCAAGAGACCCAGTACTTC.

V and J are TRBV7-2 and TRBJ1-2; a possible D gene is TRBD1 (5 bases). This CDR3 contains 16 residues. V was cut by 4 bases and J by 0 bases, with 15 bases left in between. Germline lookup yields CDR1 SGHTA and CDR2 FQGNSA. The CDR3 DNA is TGTGCCAGCAGCTCTAGTTCAGGGTTCGCTAACTATGGCTACACCTTC. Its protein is CASSSSSGFANYGYTF.

The CDR3 spells CASSLSLGGYGYTF. The CDR3 nucleotides are TGTGCCAGCAGTTTATCGTTGGGAGGTTATGGCTACACCTTC. V usage is TRBV27 and J usage is TRBJ1-2, with unresolved D. Between the trimmed V and J ends, which lost 0 bases and 5 bases, there was a span of 10 bases. The CDR3 loop spans 14 amino acids. The V gene's germline CDR1 is MNHEY and CDR2 SMNVEV (reference sequence).

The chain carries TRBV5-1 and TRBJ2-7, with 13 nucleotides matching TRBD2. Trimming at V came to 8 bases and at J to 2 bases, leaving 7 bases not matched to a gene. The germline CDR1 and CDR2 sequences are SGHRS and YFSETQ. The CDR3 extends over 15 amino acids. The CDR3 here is CASARTSGGPYEQYF. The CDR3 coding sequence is TGCGCCAGTGCTAGGACTAGCGGGGGTCCCTACGAGCAGTACTTC.

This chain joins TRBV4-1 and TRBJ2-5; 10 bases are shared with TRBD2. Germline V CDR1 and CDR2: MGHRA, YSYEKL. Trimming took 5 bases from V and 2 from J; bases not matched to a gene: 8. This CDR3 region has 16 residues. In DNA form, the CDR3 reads TGCGCCAGCAGCAGGGGAGCAGCGGGGGGGCAAGAGACCCAGTACTTC. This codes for CASSRGAAGGQETQYF.

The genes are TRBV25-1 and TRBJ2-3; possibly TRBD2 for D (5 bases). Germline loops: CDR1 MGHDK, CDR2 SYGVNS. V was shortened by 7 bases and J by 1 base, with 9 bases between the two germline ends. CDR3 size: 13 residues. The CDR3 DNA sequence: TGTGCCAGCAAGGGAGCCGGCACAGATACGCAGTATTTT. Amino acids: CASKGAGTDTQYF.

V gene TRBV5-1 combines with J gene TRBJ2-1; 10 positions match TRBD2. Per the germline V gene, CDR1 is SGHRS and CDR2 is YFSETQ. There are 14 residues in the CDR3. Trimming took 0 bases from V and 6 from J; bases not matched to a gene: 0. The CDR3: CASSLVAGGNEQFF. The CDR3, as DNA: TGCGCCAGCAGCTTGGTAGCGGGGGGCAATGAGCAGTTCTTC.

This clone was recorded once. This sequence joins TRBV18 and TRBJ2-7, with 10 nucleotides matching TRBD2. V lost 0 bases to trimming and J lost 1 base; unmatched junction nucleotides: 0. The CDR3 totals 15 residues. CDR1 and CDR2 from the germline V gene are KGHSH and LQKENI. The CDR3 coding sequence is TGTGCCAGCTCACCACCAGCGGGGGGGTCCTACGAGCAGTACTTC. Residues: CASSPPAGGSYEQYF. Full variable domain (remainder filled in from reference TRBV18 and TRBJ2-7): NAGVMQNPRHLVRRRGQEARLRCSPMKGHSHVYWYRQLPEEGLKFMVYLQKENIIDESGMPKERFSAEFPKEGPSILRIQQVVRGDSAAYFCASSPPAGGSYEQYFGPGTRLTVT.

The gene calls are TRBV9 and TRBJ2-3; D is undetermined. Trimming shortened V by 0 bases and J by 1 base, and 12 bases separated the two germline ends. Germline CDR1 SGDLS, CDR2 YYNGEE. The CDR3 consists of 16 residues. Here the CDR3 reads CASSVEAGAGTDTQYF. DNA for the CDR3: TGTGCCAGCAGCGTAGAGGCAGGTGCTGGCACAGATACGCAGTATTTT.

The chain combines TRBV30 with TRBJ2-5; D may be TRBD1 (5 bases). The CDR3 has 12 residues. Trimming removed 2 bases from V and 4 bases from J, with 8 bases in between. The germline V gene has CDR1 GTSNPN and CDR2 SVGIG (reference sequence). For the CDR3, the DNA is TGTGCCTGGAGTCGCAGGGTAGAGACCCAGTACTTC. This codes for CAWSRRVETQYF.

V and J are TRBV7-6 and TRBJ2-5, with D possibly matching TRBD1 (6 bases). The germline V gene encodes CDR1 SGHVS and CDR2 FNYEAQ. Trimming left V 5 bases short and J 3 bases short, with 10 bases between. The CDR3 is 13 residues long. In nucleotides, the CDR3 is TGTGCCAGCAGCGCCAACAGGGAAGAGACCCAGTACTTC. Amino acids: CASSANREETQYF.

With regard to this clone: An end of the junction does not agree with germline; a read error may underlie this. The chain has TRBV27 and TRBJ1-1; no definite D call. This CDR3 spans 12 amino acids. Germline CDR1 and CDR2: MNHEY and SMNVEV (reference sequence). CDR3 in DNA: TGTGCCACCAGTGGGCCGAACACTGAAGCTTTCTTT. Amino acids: CATSGPNTEAFF.

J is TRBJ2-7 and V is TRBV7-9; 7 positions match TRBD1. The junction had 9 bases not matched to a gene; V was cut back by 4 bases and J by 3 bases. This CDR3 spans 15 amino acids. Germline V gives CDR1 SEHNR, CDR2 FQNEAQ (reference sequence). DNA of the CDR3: TGTGCCAGCAGCTCCCCCCGGGACAGAGACTACGAGCAGTACTTC. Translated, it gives CASSSPRDRDYEQYF.